This passage covers 6 T cell receptor beta chains from one sample sequenced in a study of glioma-infiltrating T cells. TCR alpha and beta CDR3 regions were amplified from RNA using iRepertoire nested multiplex PCR. TCRdb recomputed calls from the multiplex PCR reads with MiXCR, one row per CDR3 protein. The repertoire has roughly 350,000 distinct CDR3 sequences, 41% of them found once; the top ten carry more than 10%. The specimen was glioma tissue, nonneoplastic brain tissue, or PBMCs (not recorded which). The receptor set was obtained from a human donor with low-grade glioma or glioblastoma, undergoing nonglioma brain surgery, or in good health (not recorded which).

Remarks on this clonotype: Possible read error: a much larger clone is one base away. V usage is TRBV7-3 and J usage is TRBJ2-1, with D maybe TRBD1 (6 bases). The germline gives CDR1 SGHTA, CDR2 FQGTGA. The CDR3 covers 13 residues. V gave up 4 bases and J gave up 11 bases, with 15 bases separating them. CDR3 sequence (DNA): TGTGCCAGCAGCTGGGGCCCAGGGGATCAGCAGTTCTTC. Amino acid sequence: CASSWGPGDQQFF. The full variable domain, its missing parts supplied by reference TRBV7-3 and TRBJ2-1, is GAGVSQTPSNKVTEKGKYVELRCDPISGHTALYWYRQSLGQGPEFLIYFQGTGAADDSGLPNDRFFAVRPEGSVSTLKIQRTERGDSAVYLCASSWGPGDQQFFGPGTRLTVL.

Note on this clonotype: Given a much more abundant clone one base away, this may be a read error. The V gene is TRBV15, the J gene TRBJ1-4; no clear D. Germline V CDR1 and CDR2: LNHNV, YYDKDF (reference sequence). The CDR3 consists of 15 residues. Here the CDR3 DNA reads TGTGCCGCCAGCGCCCTATTCCCGGTGGCTGAAAAACTGTTTTTT. It yields the protein CAASALFPVAEKLFF.

This clonotype was seen more than once but under ten times. This sequence joins TRBV11-2 and TRBJ2-3, with 7 positions matching TRBD2. CDR1 is SGHAT and CDR2 is FQNNGV in the germline V gene. The CDR3 consists of 17 residues. V dropped 0 bases and J dropped 4; count of bases not matched to a gene: 10. This chain's CDR3 is CASSLEATSYPPDTQYF. The CDR3 coding sequence is TGTGCCAGCAGCTTAGAGGCGACTAGCTACCCCCCAGATACGCAGTATTTT.

The V call is TRBV4-3, the J call TRBJ2-7; 8 nucleotides match TRBD2. CDR1 LGHNA and CDR2 YSLEER come from the germline V gene. This CDR3 region has 20 residues. Losses at the gene ends were 0 bases for V and 4 bases for J; bases not matched to a gene: 20. For the CDR3, the DNA is TGCGCCAGCAGCCAAGATCTAAGCGGGTACAGCGGGGGAGGATTTTACGAGCAGTACTTC. Residues: CASSQDLSGYSGGGFYEQYF.

This clonotype is a singleton in its sample. The chain is built from TRBV7-9 and TRBJ2-3, with 11 bases identical to TRBD1. Unmatched junction bases numbered 4, after V lost 2 bases and J lost 3 bases. The CDR3 runs to 16 residues. Germline V gene data show CDR1 as SEHNR and CDR2 as FQNEAQ (reference sequence). CDR3 sequence (DNA): TGTGCCAGCAGCTTAAACAGGGACAGGGGGACAGATACGCAGTATTTT. Encoded protein: CASSLNRDRGTDTQYF.

This chain connects TRBV12-3 or TRBV12-4 to TRBJ2-1; no reliable D call. This CDR3 comprises 14 residues. Deletions cut 11 bases from V and 0 bases from J, with 14 bases between. CDR3 DNA sequence: TGTGCCTGCGCTTTACGTAACTCCTACAATGAGCAGTTCTTC. This encodes CACALRNSYNEQFF.